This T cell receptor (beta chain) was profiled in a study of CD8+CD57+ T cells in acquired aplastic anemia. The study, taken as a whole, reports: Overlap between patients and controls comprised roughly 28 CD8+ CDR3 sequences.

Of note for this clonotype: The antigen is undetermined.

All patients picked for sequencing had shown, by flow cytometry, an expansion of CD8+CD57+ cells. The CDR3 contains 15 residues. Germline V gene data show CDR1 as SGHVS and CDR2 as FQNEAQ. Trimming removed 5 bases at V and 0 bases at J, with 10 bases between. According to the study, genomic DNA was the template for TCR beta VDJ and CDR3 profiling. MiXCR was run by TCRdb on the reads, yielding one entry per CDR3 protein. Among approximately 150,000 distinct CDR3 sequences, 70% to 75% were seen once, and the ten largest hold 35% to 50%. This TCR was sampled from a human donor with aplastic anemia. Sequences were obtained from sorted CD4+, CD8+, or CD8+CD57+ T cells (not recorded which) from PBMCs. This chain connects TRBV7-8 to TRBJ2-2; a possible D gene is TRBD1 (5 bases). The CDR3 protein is CASSTGHPNTGELFF. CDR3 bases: TGTGCCAGCAGCACAGGACATCCGAACACCGGGGAGCTGTTTTTT.